A selection of T cell receptor beta chains follows, all from one sample in a study of metastatic and nonmetastatic thyroid tumors. TCRdb re-clonotyped the PCR reads via MiXCR. In the table there are about 35,000 clones, about 29% of which are singletons. Sequenced input: blood. The receptor set was obtained from a female donor with papillary thyroid cancer or a benign thyroid nodule (not recorded which). Some clones in this sample may be carry-over from other donors' samples. The CDR3 runs from the conserved cysteine through the conserved F or W. A D gene is named only where the DNA matches it firmly.

TRBV24-1	TRBJ2-1	-	CATSGVGIQNEQFF
TRBV12-3/TRBV12-4	TRBJ2-7	TRBD2	CASSLPSGRAHSYEQYF
TRBV11-2	TRBJ2-3	TRBD2	CAISLGLSGRAGPDTQYF
TRBV4-1	TRBJ2-7	-	CASSQDPVVSYEQYF
TRBV18	TRBJ2-1	-	CASSPGGGSYNEQFF
TRBV20-1	TRBJ2-7	TRBD1	CSAPGQASYEQYF
TRBV6-2/TRBV6-3	TRBJ1-1	-	CASSYSQGSGTEAFF
TRBV5-1	TRBJ1-2	-	CASSVIAGDIYGYTF
TRBV20-1	TRBJ1-2	TRBD1	CSADDRGSYGYTF
TRBV20-1	TRBJ1-1	-	CSATDPLTVNTEGFF
TRBV2	TRBJ1-2	TRBD1	CASNPTGGVGYGYTF